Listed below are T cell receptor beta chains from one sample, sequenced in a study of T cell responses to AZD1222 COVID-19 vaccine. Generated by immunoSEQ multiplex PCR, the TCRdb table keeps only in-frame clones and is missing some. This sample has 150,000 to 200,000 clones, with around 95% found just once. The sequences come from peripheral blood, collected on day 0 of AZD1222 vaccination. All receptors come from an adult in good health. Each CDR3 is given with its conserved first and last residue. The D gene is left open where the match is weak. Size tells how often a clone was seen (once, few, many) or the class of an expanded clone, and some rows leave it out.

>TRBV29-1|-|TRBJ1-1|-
CSVRGVGNTEAFF
TGCAGCGTTAGAGGGGTGGGGAACACTGAAGCTTTCTTT
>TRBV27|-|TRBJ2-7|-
CASSFGDEQYF
TGTGCCAGCAGTTTTGGTGACGAGCAGTACTTC
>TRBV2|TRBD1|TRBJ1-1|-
CASRVQGVAFF
TGTGCCAGCAGAGTACAGGGGGTAGCTTTCTTT
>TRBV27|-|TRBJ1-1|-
CASSLGSSNTEAFF
TGTGCCAGCAGTTTGGGCAGCTCGAACACTGAAGCTTTCTTT
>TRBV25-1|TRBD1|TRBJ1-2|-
CASSESDRVNAGYTF
TGTGCCAGCAGTGAATCAGACAGGGTAAATGCTGGCTACACCTTC
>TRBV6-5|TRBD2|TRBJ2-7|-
CASSYPLPSGPSEQYF
TGTGCCAGCAGTTACCCACTACCTAGCGGGCCCTCCGAGCAGTACTTC
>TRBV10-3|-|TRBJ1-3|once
CAIGSGRLGNTIYF
TGTGCCATTGGGAGTGGTCGGCTTGGAAACACCATATATTTT
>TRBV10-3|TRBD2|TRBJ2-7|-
CAISESASGLTEQYF
TGTGCCATCAGTGAGTCTGCTAGCGGCCTTACCGAGCAGTACTTC
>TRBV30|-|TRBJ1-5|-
CAWSGQPNQPQHF
TGTGCCTGGAGTGGACAGCCTAATCAGCCCCAGCATTTT
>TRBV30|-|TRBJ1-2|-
CASEATDVPTNYGYTF
TGTGCCAGTGAGGCCACAGACGTACCAACTAACTATGGCTACACCTTC
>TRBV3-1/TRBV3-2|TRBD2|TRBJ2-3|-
CASSQEGASGSLNTQYF
TGTGCCAGCAGCCAAGAGGGAGCTAGCGGGAGTCTCAATACGCAGTATTTT
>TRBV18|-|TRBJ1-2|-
CASSPEPESYGYTF
TGTGCCAGCTCCCCTGAACCGGAGTCCTATGGCTACACCTTC
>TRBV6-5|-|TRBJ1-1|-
CASSPRAHTEAFF
TGTGCCAGCAGCCCCAGGGCTCACACTGAAGCTTTCTTT
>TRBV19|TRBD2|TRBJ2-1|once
CASSSFLKTSGRLDEQFF
TGTGCCAGTAGCTCTTTCCTCAAAACTAGCGGGAGGCTGGATGAGCAGTTCTTC
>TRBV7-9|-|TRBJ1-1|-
CASRFEGANTEAFF
TGTGCCAGCAGATTTGAGGGCGCCAACACTGAAGCTTTCTTT
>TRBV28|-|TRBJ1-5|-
CASSSPGDYSNQPQHF
TGTGCCAGCAGTTCCCCAGGGGATTATAGCAATCAGCCCCAGCATTTT
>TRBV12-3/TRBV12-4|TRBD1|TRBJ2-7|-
CASRFQGDEQYF
TGTGCCAGCAGATTCCAGGGGGACGAGCAGTACTTC
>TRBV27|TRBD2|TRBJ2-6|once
CASSSRTSGRDSEPANVLTF
TGTGCCAGCAGTTCCCGGACTAGCGGGAGAGATTCAGAACCGGCCAACGTCCTGACTTTC
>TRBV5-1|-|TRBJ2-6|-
CASSVQRQTGANVLTF
TGCGCCAGCAGCGTTCAAAGACAGACTGGGGCCAACGTCCTGACTTTC
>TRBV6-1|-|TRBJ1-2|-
CASSEVKADYGYTF
TGTGCCAGCAGTGAGGTAAAGGCAGACTATGGCTACACCTTC
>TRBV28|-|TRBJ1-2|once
CASSIGRNYGYTF
TGTGCCAGCAGCATCGGCCGGAACTATGGCTACACCTTC
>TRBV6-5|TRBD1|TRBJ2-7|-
CASRNRQGSSYEQYF
TGTGCCAGCAGAAATCGACAGGGAAGTAGTTACGAGCAGTACTTC
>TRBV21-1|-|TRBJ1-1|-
CASSLLGAFF
TGTGCCAGCAGCCTGCTGGGCGCTTTCTTT
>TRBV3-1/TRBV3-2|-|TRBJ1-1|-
CASSQDPAANTEAFF
TGTGCCAGCAGCCAAGATCCCGCAGCGAACACTGAAGCTTTCTTT
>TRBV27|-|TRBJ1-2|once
CASSLGEGPNYGYTF
TGTGCCAGCAGTTTAGGGGAGGGCCCTAACTATGGCTACACCTTC
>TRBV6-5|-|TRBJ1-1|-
CASSYSGGVNTEAFF
TGTGCCAGCAGTTACTCAGGAGGGGTTAACACTGAAGCTTTCTTT
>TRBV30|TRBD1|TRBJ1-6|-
CAWQGQINSPLHF
TGTGCCTGGCAGGGACAGATTAATTCACCCCTCCACTTT
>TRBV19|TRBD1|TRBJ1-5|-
CASSTSPGGFNQPQHF
TGTGCCAGTAGTACCTCCCCAGGGGGCTTCAATCAGCCCCAGCATTTT